This paragraph reports one T cell receptor (beta chain). Antigen unknown. This specimen belongs to a study of response to subunit inactivated influenza vaccine. In TCRdb, the RT-PCR reads were re-called with MiXCR into one record per CDR3 protein. The sample carries about 700,000 distinct CDR3 sequences, about 14% recorded once. Study-wide results and caveats: Each seasonal flu vaccination may recruit only limited new T cells, authors suggested.

This TCR came from a man between 45 and 60 years old who received an inactivated influenza vaccine. The sample was PBMCs from blood, taken 14 to 15 days before vaccination.

CDR3 bases: TGTGCCAGCAGCGTAGGACTAGCGGGGGTTGAGGAGACCCAGTACTTC. Encoded protein: CASSVGLAGVEETQYF. The chain employs TRBV9 and TRBJ2-5, with TRBD2 matching over 12 bases. The CDR3 runs 16 residues. CDR1 SGDLS and CDR2 YYNGEE come from the germline V gene. The V and J ends lost 0 bases and 5 bases, in that order; junction bases with no gene match: 5.